This T cell receptor (beta chain) was profiled in a study of blood T cell repertoires in COVID-19 (dated by TCRdb to about 2020). In the study overall: Collaborator samples came from the United States, Italy and Spain and covered acute and convalescent phases of COVID-19. The prospective study material was composed of cDNA or gDNA derived from T cells, B-cell-depleted T cells, or PBMCs. Subjects who had been exposed to COVID-19, were actively infected with it, or had recovered from it provided the deeply sampled blood TCRbeta repertoires that made up the dataset. A freely available public database, intended as a resource for researchers studying the immune response to SARS-CoV-2, is where the repertoires were released. The samples were drawn from two sources: the first 160 participants of the ongoing ImmuneRACE study, and 1,200 or so subjects contributed by 6 global collaborators. A de-identified subject ID, COVID-19 status, age in years and sex were almost always included in the sample metadata. Where available, HLA class I and class II types were obtained from metadata supplied by the sample provider rather than from assay-based typing. Broad study findings and their caveats: Clinical and demographic metadata were provided uncurated, with the amount varying by source and participant.

Trimming takes 2 bases from V and 2 bases from J, and the germline ends sit 10 bases apart. CDR1 and CDR2 are read off the germline V gene as MNHEY and SVGAGI. The cysteine opens and the phenylalanine closes a CDR3 of 15 amino acids. Solely the CDR3 DNA is kept, with 45 bases framed from the first base. TCRbeta CDR3 regions were amplified from genomic DNA using the immunoSEQ Assay, a bias-controlled multiplex PCR. Per the original workflow: The number of nucleated cells in each sample was estimated by amplification of reference gene primers within the assay. To quantify the absolute abundance of each unique TCRbeta CDR3 rearrangement, sequence reads were collapsed and filtered. For each sample, productive Simpson clonality was calculated by taking the square root of Simpson's diversity index across productive rearrangements. The table comes from immuneACCESS by way of TCRdb, which keeps in-frame sequences with V and J called. Part of the clones is missing from these tables; in studies checked, under half for an unresolved V gene and the rest for unknown reasons. The V and J calls and clone size were taken over from that table, and D and trimming were inferred from the DNA. This sample lists fewer than 30,000 clones; 85% to 90% were detected once. About 25% of the sample is taken by the ten largest.

Comments on this clone: The clone's antigen remains unknown. Per-nucleotide qualities are absent, and no much larger clonotype sits a single base away.

The collaborating institutions used their own protocols to collect whole blood in K2EDTA tubes. Collaborator samples were shipped for TCRbeta analysis as frozen whole blood, isolated PBMCs, or DNA extracted from either sample type. The clonotype comes from a human donor in a cohort sampled during active COVID-19. The chain uses TRBV6-5 and TRBJ2-1, with a tentative D gene TRBD1 over 6 matching bases. The specimen was peripheral blood. The CDR3 corresponds to CASSYGQGPYNEQFF. The nucleotides are TGTGCCAGCAGTTACGGTCAGGGGCCCTACAATGAGCAGTTCTTC.